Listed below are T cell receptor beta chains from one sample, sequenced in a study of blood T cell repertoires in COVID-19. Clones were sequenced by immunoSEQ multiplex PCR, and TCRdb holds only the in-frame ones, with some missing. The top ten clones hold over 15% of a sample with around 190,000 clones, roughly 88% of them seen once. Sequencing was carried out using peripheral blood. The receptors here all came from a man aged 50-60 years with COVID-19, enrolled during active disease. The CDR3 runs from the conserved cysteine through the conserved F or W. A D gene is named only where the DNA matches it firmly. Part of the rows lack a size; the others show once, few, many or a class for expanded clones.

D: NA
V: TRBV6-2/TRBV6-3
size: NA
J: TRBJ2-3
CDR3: CASSAYGRGTDTQYF
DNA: TGTGCCAGCAGTGCCTACGGGCGGGGCACAGATACGCAGTATTTT

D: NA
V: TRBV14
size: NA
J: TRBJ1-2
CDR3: CASSQERRNYGYTF
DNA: TGTGCCAGCAGCCAAGAACGGCGGAACTATGGCTACACCTTC

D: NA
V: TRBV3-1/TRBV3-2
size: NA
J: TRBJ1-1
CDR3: CASSQGGEAEAFF
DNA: TGTGCCAGCAGCCAAGGGGGGGAGGCTGAAGCTTTCTTT

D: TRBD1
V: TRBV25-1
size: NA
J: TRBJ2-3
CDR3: CASRETGSDTQYF
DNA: TGTGCCAGCAGAGAGACAGGGTCAGATACGCAGTATTTT

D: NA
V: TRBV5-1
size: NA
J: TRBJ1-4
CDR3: CASSLGHQGEKLFF
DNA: TGCGCCAGCAGCTTGGGGCACCAGGGGGAAAAACTGTTTTTT

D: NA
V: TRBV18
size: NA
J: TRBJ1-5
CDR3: CASSPIPRLAENSNQPQHF
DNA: TGTGCCAGCTCACCAATCCCCAGGCTCGCCGAGAATAGCAATCAGCCCCAGCATTTT

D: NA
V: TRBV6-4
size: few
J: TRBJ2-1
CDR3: CASSDSSDEQFF
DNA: TGTGCCAGCAGTGACTCGAGCGATGAGCAGTTCTTC

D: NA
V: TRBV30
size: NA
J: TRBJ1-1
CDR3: CAALHGGGSEAFF
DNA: TGTGCCGCCCTCCACGGGGGAGGATCCGAAGCTTTCTTT

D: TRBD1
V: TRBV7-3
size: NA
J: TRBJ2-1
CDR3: CASSQETGYNEQFF
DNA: TGTGCCAGCAGCCAGGAGACAGGGTACAATGAGCAGTTCTTC

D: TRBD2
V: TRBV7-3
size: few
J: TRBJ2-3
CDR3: CASSRSGGSTDTQYF
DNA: TGTGCCAGCAGTCGTAGCGGGGGGAGCACAGATACGCAGTATTTT

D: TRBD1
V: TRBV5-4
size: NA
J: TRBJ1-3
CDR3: CASSPKPRQGVTSGNTIYF
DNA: TGTGCCAGCAGCCCGAAACCACGACAGGGGGTTACCTCTGGAAACACCATATATTTT

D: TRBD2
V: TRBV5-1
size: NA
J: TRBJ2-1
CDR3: CASSFDSGGSYNEQFF
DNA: TGCGCCAGCAGCTTTGATAGCGGGGGGTCCTACAATGAGCAGTTCTTC

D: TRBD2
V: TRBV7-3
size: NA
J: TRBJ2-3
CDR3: CASSLMATSGGPTDTQYF
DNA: TGTGCCAGCAGCTTAATGGCGACTAGCGGGGGCCCAACAGATACGCAGTATTTT

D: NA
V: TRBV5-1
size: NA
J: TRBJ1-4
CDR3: CASSLAMAGEKLFF
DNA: TGCGCCAGCAGCTTGGCCATGGCAGGGGAAAAACTGTTTTTT

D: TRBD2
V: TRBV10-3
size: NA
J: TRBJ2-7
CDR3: CAISESSGVYEQYF
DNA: TGTGCCATCAGTGAATCTAGCGGGGTCTACGAGCAGTACTTC

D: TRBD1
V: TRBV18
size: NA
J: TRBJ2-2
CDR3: CASSPTGTNTGELFF
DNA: TGTGCCAGCTCACCGACAGGGACGAACACCGGGGAGCTGTTTTTT

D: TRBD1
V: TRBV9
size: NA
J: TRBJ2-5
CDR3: CASSPGTGQEETQYF
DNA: TGTGCCAGCAGCCCCGGGACAGGTCAAGAAGAGACCCAGTACTTC

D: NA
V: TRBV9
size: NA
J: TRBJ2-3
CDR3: CASSVYPRTNTDTQYF
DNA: TGTGCCAGCAGCGTATATCCCCGGACTAACACAGATACGCAGTATTTT

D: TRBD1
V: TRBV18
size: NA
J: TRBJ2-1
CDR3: CASSAPGQTYYNEQFF
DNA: TGTGCCAGCTCAGCTCCGGGACAGACTTATTACAATGAGCAGTTCTTC

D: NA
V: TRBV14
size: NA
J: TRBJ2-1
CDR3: CASSYRGVLYNEQFF
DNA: TGTGCCAGCAGCTACCGAGGTGTACTCTACAATGAGCAGTTCTTC

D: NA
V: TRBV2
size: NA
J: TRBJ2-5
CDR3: CASTPSLFGPQETQYF
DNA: TGTGCCAGCACCCCTAGTTTGTTCGGCCCTCAAGAGACCCAGTACTTC

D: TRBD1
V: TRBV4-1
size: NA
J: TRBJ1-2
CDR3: CASSQGTGGRANYGYTF
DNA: TGCGCCAGCAGCCAAGGGACAGGGGGCCGAGCTAACTATGGCTACACCTTC

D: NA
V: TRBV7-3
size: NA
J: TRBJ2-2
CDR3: CASSLTGGRPGELFF
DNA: TGTGCCAGCAGCTTAACGGGGGGGCGTCCCGGGGAGCTGTTTTTT

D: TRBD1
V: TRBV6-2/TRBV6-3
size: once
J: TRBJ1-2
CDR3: CASSTGQTANYGYTF
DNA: TGTGCCAGCAGTACGGGACAGACGGCTAACTATGGCTACACCTTC

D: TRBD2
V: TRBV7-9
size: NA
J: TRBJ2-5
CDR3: CASSPTPGGISMETQYF
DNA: TGTGCCAGCAGCCCCACCCCGGGGGGTATTTCGATGGAGACCCAGTACTTC

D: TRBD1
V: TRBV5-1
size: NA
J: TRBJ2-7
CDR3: CASSLQGQGNSYEQYF
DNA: TGCGCCAGCAGCTTGCAGGGACAGGGGAACTCCTACGAGCAGTACTTC